This TCR beta chain stems from a study of T-cell memory formation after mild COVID-19. The wider study: Largely, TCR clusters stayed within a single donor. Study outcomes and limitations: Later expanders leaned toward CD4+, whereas clones contracting from day 15 to 85 were balanced CD4/CD8.

Constant-segment primers were used for 5'RACE, and the resulting TCR alpha and TCR beta cDNA libraries carried sample barcodes and UMIs. Each CDR3 protein is one row after TCRdb ran MiXCR on the 5' RACE reads. The sample has 350,000 to 500,000 distinct CDR3 sequences, more than 15% seen once. Trimming took off 5 bases at V and 3 bases at J, with 9 bases between the two ends. In germline, CDR1 is SGHRS, CDR2 YFSETQ. The CDR3 sequence is 13 residues long. This clonotype has only a few counts. Its antigen is not identified. This sequence was found in a man younger than 35 who had mild COVID-19 (a few samples of this study predate the infection). Cell type and time point are not known. Sequencing was performed on PBMCs or a T cell subset sorted from them (not recorded which). This rearrangement joins TRBV5-1 to TRBJ2-4; D not resolved. CDR3: CASRPSGKNIQYF. CDR3 DNA: TGCGCCAGCAGGCCGTCTGGCAAAAACATTCAGTACTTC.